The sequence of this T cell receptor (beta chain) was determined in a study of cytomegalovirus exposure and HLA in healthy donors. Background on the study: As released early, the data held 85 million to 95 million unique TCRs from HLA-typed donors. Study observations and caveats: As immune exposure information, only CMV serostatus was available. Per a later analysis, HLA-associated TCR beta chains showed more clonal expansion than other, equally common TCR beta chains. Researchers catalogued roughly 170 TCR beta chains as cytomegalovirus-associated.

CDR1 and CDR2 (germline): MNHNS, SASEGT. Trimming stripped 4 bases from V and 1 base from J, with 10 bases between. There are 14 residues in the CDR3. PCR was performed using 60 Vbeta and 13 Jbeta primers. Clones were read by immunoSEQ multiplex PCR, and TCRdb kept only the in-frame ones, dropping some. Of more than 200,000 clones detected, approximately 79% appear once; the ten largest clones hold 1.5% to 2%. A remark on this clone: The target antigen is unknown.

The receptor's source is a male donor in good health and CMV-seronegative. The sample was PBMCs. V usage is TRBV6-1 and J usage is TRBJ1-1; no reliable D call. The CDR3 DNA reads as TGTGCCAGCAGTGGCGGTAGCCCGAACACTGAAGCTTTCTTT. It is translated as CASSGGSPNTEAFF.